The T cell receptor beta chain described here comes from a study of shared T cell receptors in the human thymus. Assay used: immunoSEQ multiplex PCR; TCRdb lists only in-frame clones, some missing. The repertoire holds roughly 700,000 clones, with approximately 87% as singletons. CDR3 length equals 16 residues. Germline values: CDR1 LGHNA, CDR2 YSLEER. Trimming at V came to 3 bases and at J to 1 base, leaving 6 bases not matched to a gene. The sample was also reused in another study, on human thymus T cells.

The receptor was isolated from a boy under three years old with a congenital heart defect. The specimen was thymocytes. The chain couples TRBV4-3 to TRBJ2-7; 10 nucleotides line up with TRBD2. The CDR3 loop reads CASSHKLSGRSYEQYF. The CDR3 coding sequence is TGCGCCAGCAGCCATAAACTTAGCGGGAGGTCCTACGAGCAGTACTTC.